This TCR beta chain was profiled in a study of blood T cells in healthy people across ages. Total RNA, at least 6 micrograms per sample, came from PBMCs. Through a sample-barcoded 5' primer and a J-beta primer mix, a second PCR was run for roughly 6 to 11 cycles. Each CDR3 protein is one row after TCRdb ran MiXCR on the 5' RACE reads. The sample includes about 970,000 distinct CDR3 sequences, 51% of them seen just once. CDR3 length: 13 residues. The germline gives CDR1 SGHRS, CDR2 YFSETQ. Between the trimmed V and J ends, which lost 6 bases and 2 bases, there was a span of 12 bases. Sample: blood. The TCR originated in an older woman in good health. The genes are TRBV5-1 and TRBJ2-7, with TRBD2 as a possible D gene (6 bases). The CDR3 DNA reads TGCGCCAGCACCTTAGGACTAACCTACGAGCAGTACTTC. Amino acid sequence: CASTLGLTYEQYF.